This passage covers 8 T cell receptor beta chains from one sample sequenced in a study of shared clonotypes between healthy human individuals. Assay: immunoSEQ multiplex PCR; the TCRdb copy retains only in-frame clones and omits some. The sample shows 400,000 to 600,000 clones, approximately 94% of them seen only once. Sequenced sample: naive CD4+ T cells sorted from blood. Sample subset: CD45RA+ positively selected. The receptors come from a woman in her 30s in good health.

V usage is TRBV6-6 and J usage is TRBJ1-2; D not certain. Trimming removed 6 bases at V and 0 bases at J, with 8 bases between. CDR1 is MNHNY and CDR2 is SVGAGI in the germline V gene (reference sequence). CDR3 length equals 13 residues. The CDR3 DNA reads as TGTGCCAGCAGGTCCGGGCCTAACTATGGCTACACCTTC. Protein product: CASRSGPNYGYTF.

V and J are TRBV5-4 and TRBJ2-3; D ambiguous. Trimming removed 4 bases from V and 2 bases from J, with 5 bases in between. CDR1 is SGHNT, CDR2 YYREEE, per germline (reference sequence). The CDR3 length is 12 residues. The CDR3 DNA reads as TGTGCCAGCAGCCACCCCACAGATACGCAGTATTTT. Its protein is CASSHPTDTQYF. The entire variable domain, with the rest obtained from reference TRBV5-4 and TRBJ2-3, is as follows: ETGVTQSPTHLIKTRGQQVTLRCSSQSGHNTVSWYQQALGQGPQFIFQYYREEENGRGNFPPRFSGLQFPNYSSELNVNALELDDSALYLCASSHPTDTQYFGPGTRLTVL.

This clone has a handful of counts. The same CDR3 can be traced to other DNA sequences in this sample. The J gene is TRBJ1-3, the V gene TRBV5-1, with D unresolved. The CDR3 extends over 15 amino acids. Trimming pared 4 bases from V and 0 bases from J, leaving 11 bases between. CDR1 and CDR2 (germline): SGHRS, YFSETQ. The CDR3 region is CASSPGGSSGNTIYF. The CDR3 DNA follows: TGCGCCAGCAGCCCAGGCGGAAGCTCTGGAAACACCATATATTTT.

The J gene is TRBJ1-1, the V gene TRBV5-1; no clear D gene. Germline V gives CDR1 SGHRS, CDR2 YFSETQ. This CDR3 has 15 residues. Trimming took 0 bases from V and 0 from J, leaving 9 bases between them. In DNA, the CDR3 is TGCGCCAGCAGCTTGGCAGTCAGCCTGAACACTGAAGCTTTCTTT. Encoded protein: CASSLAVSLNTEAFF.

V gene TRBV19 combines with J gene TRBJ1-5, with D unresolved. The CDR3 loop spans 13 amino acids. Per germline, CDR1 LNHDA and CDR2 SQIVND (reference sequence). Trimming took off 4 bases at V and 5 bases at J, with 9 bases between the two ends. CDR3 coding DNA: TGTGCCAGTAGTACAACGCCAGATCAGCCCCAGCATTTT. The encoded protein is CASSTTPDQPQHF. Together with reference TRBV19 and TRBJ1-5, the CDR3 gives the full variable domain: DGGITQSPKYLFRKEGQNVTLSCEQNLNHDAMYWYRQDPGQGLRLIYYSQIVNDFQKGDIAEGYSVSREKKESFPLTVTSAQKNPTAFYLCASSTTPDQPQHFGDGTRLSIL.

J is TRBJ2-7 and V is TRBV7-9; D unclear. CDR1 and CDR2 from the germline V gene are SEHNR and FQNEAQ (reference sequence). Trimming removed 8 bases at V and 7 bases at J, with 6 bases between. The CDR3 is 9 amino acids. This chain's CDR3 is CASGTEQYF. For the CDR3, the DNA is TGTGCCAGCGGCACGGAGCAGTACTTC.

The rearrangement uses TRBV7-8 and TRBJ2-7; D not resolved. The CDR3 spans 11 residues. In germline, CDR1 is SGHVS, CDR2 FQNEAQ. V lost 1 base and J 5 bases, leaving 3 bases between the germline ends. The CDR3, as DNA: TGTGCCAGCAGCTTAGTAAACGAGCAGTACTTC. Protein: CASSLVNEQYF.

The chain employs TRBV7-9 and TRBJ2-6; no reliable D call. CDR1 SEHNR and CDR2 FQNEAQ come from the germline V gene (reference sequence). The CDR3 totals 16 residues. The ends were cut back, 5 bases at V and 4 bases at J, with 15 bases in the middle. The CDR3: CASSLDGVLGANVLTF. The CDR3 DNA is TGTGCCAGCAGCCTCGACGGCGTCCTGGGGGCCAACGTCCTGACTTTC.